This T cell receptor (beta chain) appears in the sequencing data of a study of CD4 T cells in relation to SARS-CoV-2 and coronaviruses (dated by TCRdb to the early 2020s). Describing the broader study: In the ViraFEST assay, PBMCs were grown with antigen for roughly 10 days, and TCR beta CDR3s were then sequenced to identify antigen-specific clonal expansions. A different TCR-beta assay, based on Illumina, was used to sequence expansion assays from other donors in the study. Using patient-derived lymphoblastoid cell lines, the shared crossreactive spike epitopes were mapped to their HLA restriction. The Adaptive Biotechnologies TCR-sequencing kit was used to sequence samples from three pre-COVID donors and the naive versus memory experiments, while other data came from Illumina-based sequencing. The full convalescent cohort of 12 patients had a median age of around 38 years, ranging from roughly 21 to 72 years. At the level of individual TCR clonotypes, the study evaluated whether memory CD4+ T cells crossreact between the spike proteins of SARS-CoV-2 and those of common cold coronaviruses. Among the approximately 12 convalescent patients, 8 males and 4 females were included, and two of the subjects were Hispanic.

DNA from CEF-cultured naive and memory CD4+ T cells underwent immunoSEQ TCR-beta sequencing at survey level. The paper's data handling went like this. Preprocessing removed nonproductive sequences and CDR3s not starting with C, not ending with F or W, or shorter than 7 amino acids. The MANAFEST web app was used to call antigen-specific clonotypes on the basis of expansion compared with the reference and with other culture wells. A clone was considered positive if significant expansion relative to the reference culture was observed in 2 of 3 replicate wells at an FDR below 0.05. A further requirement for positive clones was significant expansion compared with all other tandem wells, along with an odds ratio above 5. Cultured and uncultured naive and memory CD4+ repertoires were searched for CDR3s previously identified as spike- and CEF-reactive. Pairwise Levenshtein distance, computed with the stringdist R package after three terminal residues were trimmed from each end, was used as the measure of CDR3 homology. TCRdb provides this immuneACCESS table in a form limited to in-frame rearrangements. Some clones are lacking; in checked studies, under half of them reflect an unresolved V gene, and why the rest are absent is not known. V, J and clone size derive from that table, while D and trimming were established from the DNA sequence. The sample table records about 36,000 clones; around 80% of these occur just once. The ten largest clones capture 2.8% of the sample.

About this clone: Its antigen remains undetermined. Qualities for individual bases were not recorded, and no much larger clone is one base off.

General findings and caveats noted by the study authors: In approximately 60% of donors, memory CD4+ clonotypes turned up that crossrecognized SARS-CoV-2 and at least one common cold coronavirus spike. Because no donor provided both pre-pandemic and post-infection samples, tracing the source of pre-existing responses was limited. Crossreactive clones showed significantly weaker SARS-CoV-2-driven expansion than monoreactive clones, consistent with antigenic imprinting. The study was limited by small numbers of patients and tested TCRs. Sequencing naive versus memory cells indicated that the assay picks up memory recall responses, not primary responses primed during culture. Crossreactivity analysis centred on spike protein, so crossreactivity against other viral proteins was not assessed.

To separate naive from memory CD4+ T cells, cryopreserved PBMCs first underwent CD4 enrichment and then EasySep naive CD4+ T cell enrichment. For around 9 days, sorted naive or memory CD4+ T cells (roughly 110,000) were cultured at a 1:1 ratio with T cell-depleted PBMCs and CEF peptides. Each peptide culture condition was generally run in triplicate replicate wells. Ficoll-Paque PLUS gradient centrifugation was used to isolate PBMCs from leukapheresis product or whole blood. PBMCs were either used fresh in the expansion assay or cryopreserved at -140 degrees C. The QIAamp Micro DNA Kit was used to extract genomic DNA from the CD4+ T cells. The germline V gene gives CDR1 as SGDLS and CDR2 as YYNGEE. Germline trimming amounts to 0 bases on V and 5 bases on J, with 12 as the count of junction bases outside the gene matches. The cysteine opens and the phenylalanine closes a CDR3 of 18 amino acids. Only the CDR3 region is kept as DNA, spanning 54 bases read in frame from base 1.

The sequenced sample was memory CD4+ T cells from PBMCs, cultured in vitro. This specimen's cell subset or site label, interpreted: memory (non-naive) CD4+ T cells. This TCR was sampled from an adult with COVID-19. Recombination linked TRBV9 to TRBJ2-1; the junction holds 9 bases that match TRBD2. The CDR3 in this case is CASSVVEYGTSRNNEQFF. The DNA reads TGTGCCAGCAGCGTAGTTGAATATGGGACTAGCCGAAACAATGAGCAGTTCTTC. The CDR3 plus the reference TRBV9 and TRBJ2-1 genes for the other parts give the full variable domain: DSGVTQTPKHLITATGQRVTLRCSPRSGDLSVYWYQQSLDQGLQFLIQYYNGEERAKGNILERFSAQQFPDLHSELNLSSLELGDSALYFCASSVVEYGTSRNNEQFFGPGTRLTVL.